This T cell receptor (beta chain) was obtained from a study of OX40 agonist ivuxolimab in advanced cancers. This CDR3 has 13 amino acids. The germline V gene encodes CDR1 MDHEN and CDR2 SYDVKM. V was pared by 2 bases and J by 9 bases, with 14 bases between. Using immunoSEQ multiplex PCR, the repertoire was profiled, and TCRdb retains in-frame clones only, with some absent. The top ten hold roughly 8% of the sample, which has fewer than 90,000 clones, 86% seen once. Worth noting for this clone: Its antigen is undetermined.

Study-wide points: CD4+ and CD8+ blood T cells expanded clonally by week 6 at 0.1 to 3.0 mg/kg. Certain nonresponders additionally had low normalized T-cell clonal expansion. Expanded peripheral T cells had an undetermined antigen specificity. Among the lowest peripheral clonal expansion occurred in 0.1-3.0 mg/kg partial responders.

Material: CD4+ or CD8+ T cells sorted from blood, obtained in a trial of the OX40 agonist ivuxolimab. The TCR sequence derives from an adult with an advanced solid tumor such as melanoma, head and neck, liver or kidney cancer. The V and J genes are TRBV28 and TRBJ2-7, with D tentatively TRBD2 (7 bases). CDR3 loop: CASSLGGAQVQYF. CDR3 DNA: TGTGCCAGCAGTTTAGGGGGGGCGCAGGTGCAGTACTTC.